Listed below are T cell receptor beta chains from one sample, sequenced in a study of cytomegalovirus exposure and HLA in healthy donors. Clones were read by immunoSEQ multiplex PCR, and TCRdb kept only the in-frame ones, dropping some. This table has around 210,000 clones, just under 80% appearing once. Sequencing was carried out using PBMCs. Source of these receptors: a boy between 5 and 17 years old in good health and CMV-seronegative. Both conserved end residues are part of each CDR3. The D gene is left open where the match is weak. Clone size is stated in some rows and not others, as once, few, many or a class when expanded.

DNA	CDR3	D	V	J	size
TGTGCCAGCATCTGGGCCCTGAACACTGAAGCTTTCTTT	CASIWALNTEAFF	-	TRBV7-9	TRBJ1-1	-
TGCGCCAGCAGTGGCGGGAGCATGAACACTGAAGCTTTCTTT	CASSGGSMNTEAFF	-	TRBV10-1	TRBJ1-1	-
TGTGCCAGTAGTTTTCAGACAGTAACTAATGAAAAACTGTTTTTT	CASSFQTVTNEKLFF	-	TRBV19	TRBJ1-4	few
TGTGCCAGCAGTTTATCCCCCGGGACAGGGGGCTCTCAGCCCCAGCATTTT	CASSLSPGTGGSQPQHF	TRBD1	TRBV27	TRBJ1-5	-
TGTGCCAGCTCATCCCTCCCTGAAAAACTGTTTTTT	CASSSLPEKLFF	-	TRBV18	TRBJ1-4	-
TGCGCCAGCAGCTTGGAGGGCAGGGGATACACTGAAGCTTTCTTT	CASSLEGRGYTEAFF	-	TRBV5-1	TRBJ1-1	-
TGTGCCAGCAGCTTGTTAGGGACAGGGGGCATAAACGAGCAGTACTTC	CASSLLGTGGINEQYF	TRBD1	TRBV5-6	TRBJ2-7	-
TGTGCCATCAGGGGCGCGACAGGGGGAGATGGCTACACCTTC	CAIRGATGGDGYTF	TRBD1	TRBV10-3	TRBJ1-2	-
TGCGCCAGCAGTCCAAGACAGGGGGCAGAGACCCAGTACTTC	CASSPRQGAETQYF	TRBD1	TRBV5-1	TRBJ2-5	-
TGTGCCAGCAGCACGACGTACCAGGACATAAACACCGGGGAGCTGTTTTTT	CASSTTYQDINTGELFF	-	TRBV7-9	TRBJ2-2	-
TGTGCCAGTAACCCGACAGCCCTACTTTTCTATGGCTACACCTTC	CASNPTALLFYGYTF	-	TRBV19	TRBJ1-2	-
TGCGCCAGCAGCTTAAGCGGGGATGGCTACACCTTC	CASSLSGDGYTF	-	TRBV5-1	TRBJ1-2	-
TGTGCCATGAGTAGCGGGGGCTACGAGCAGTACTTC	CAMSSGGYEQYF	TRBD2	TRBV10-3	TRBJ2-7	few
TGTGCCAGCAGTGAATGGACAGCCAACTATGGCTACACCTTC	CASSEWTANYGYTF	-	TRBV6-1	TRBJ1-2	-
TGTGCCAGCAGTCTACGGCCGGGACAGAACACTGAAGCTTTCTTT	CASSLRPGQNTEAFF	-	TRBV6-6	TRBJ1-1	-
TGTGCCAGCAGCCCTGCTCAGCGTTACTCCTACAATGAGCAGTTCTTC	CASSPAQRYSYNEQFF	-	TRBV4-2	TRBJ2-1	-
TGTGCCAGTTCGGACAGGCATCCCTACGAGCAGTACTTC	CASSDRHPYEQYF	TRBD1	TRBV19	TRBJ2-7	-
TGTGCCAGCAGTTTTCTAGCGGGAGTTTCGGGCGAGCAGTACTTC	CASSFLAGVSGEQYF	TRBD2	TRBV27	TRBJ2-7	-
TGTGCCAGCAGCGGTATTAGCGGGGGGTTAAATGAGCAGTTCTTC	CASSGISGGLNEQFF	TRBD2	TRBV9	TRBJ2-1	-
TGCAGCGTTGGGGGTGGGAGGGTCTACGAGCAGTACTTC	CSVGGGRVYEQYF	TRBD2	TRBV29-1	TRBJ2-7	-
TGTGCCCCCGAACCAACACAGGGAAGGGGTCCTGGAAACACCATATATTTT	CAPEPTQGRGPGNTIYF	-	TRBV7-7	TRBJ1-3	-
TGTGCCTGGAGTACCGGGACTAGCGGCACAGATACGCAGTATTTT	CAWSTGTSGTDTQYF	TRBD2	TRBV30	TRBJ2-3	-
TGTGCCAGCAGCCTTAGCGGGCCACCTACCTACGAGCAGTACTTC	CASSLSGPPTYEQYF	TRBD2	TRBV7-9	TRBJ2-7	-
TGTGCCAGCTCATCTCTAGCGGGGGGGCAAGAGACCCAGTACTTC	CASSSLAGGQETQYF	TRBD2	TRBV18	TRBJ2-5	-
TGTGCCAGCAGCGACGGGGGGGCGATGAACACTGAAGCTTTCTTT	CASSDGGAMNTEAFF	-	TRBV11-2	TRBJ1-1	-
TGTGCCAGCAGCCGCGTCCAAGAGACCCAGTACTTC	CASSRVQETQYF	-	TRBV14	TRBJ2-5	once
TGTGCCAGCACCTCGCTAGTCGGTCAGGGGAACGGCTACACCTTC	CASTSLVGQGNGYTF	-	TRBV27	TRBJ1-2	-
TGTGCCAGCCCCGGGGCGAACCATCCTCTTAGCGGGGACTCTGGGGCCAACGTCCTGACTTTC	CASPGANHPLSGDSGANVLTF	TRBD2	TRBV7-8	TRBJ2-6	-
TGTGCCAGCTCACCACCGACCCCGGGGTACGAGCAGTACTTC	CASSPPTPGYEQYF	-	TRBV18	TRBJ2-7	-
TGTGCCATCAGTCCGGACAGTTGGAACACTGAAGCTTTCTTT	CAISPDSWNTEAFF	-	TRBV10-3	TRBJ1-1	-
TGTGCCAGCAGCGGGGGCGGGCTAGCGGACCTTAAGATGGAGTTCTTC	CASSGGGLADLKMEFF	-	TRBV5-4	TRBJ2-1	-
TGTGCCAGCAGCTCGGGACAGGTCTCTGGAAACACCATATATTTT	CASSSGQVSGNTIYF	TRBD1	TRBV11-2	TRBJ1-3	-
TGTGCCAGCAGCCAAGATCGAGGACTCCCTGGAAACACCATATATTTT	CASSQDRGLPGNTIYF	-	TRBV4-2	TRBJ1-3	-
TGTGCCAGCAGCCACAGGACCGAGAGCCCCCCTAACTATGGCTACACCTTC	CASSHRTESPPNYGYTF	-	TRBV5-6	TRBJ1-2	-
TGTGCCACCACAGGATTGAACACTGAAGCTTTCTTT	CATTGLNTEAFF	-	TRBV19	TRBJ1-1	-
TGTGCCAGCAGAGGGGACAATCAGCCCCAGCATTTT	CASRGDNQPQHF	-	TRBV2	TRBJ1-5	-
TGTGCCAGCACGCCGGAGGTGGCCACTGAAGCTTTCTTT	CASTPEVATEAFF	-	TRBV6-1	TRBJ1-1	-
TGCGCCAGCAGCCAAGTCGGAGCTTCTGTCAATGAGCAGTTCTTC	CASSQVGASVNEQFF	-	TRBV4-1	TRBJ2-1	-
TGTGCCAGCAGTTTTACGGGGGGTTGGAGCACTGAAGCTTTCTTT	CASSFTGGWSTEAFF	-	TRBV6-5	TRBJ1-1	-
TGTGCCAGCAGTGCTTATACCTACAATGAGCAGTTCTTC	CASSAYTYNEQFF	-	TRBV6-1	TRBJ2-1	-
TGCGCCAGCAGCGTGAGAAGGGGAGGCGCAGGCATGAACACTGAAGCTTTCTTT	CASSVRRGGAGMNTEAFF	-	TRBV5-1	TRBJ1-1	few
TGCGCCAGCAGCTTGGGGGGGGGCCCGCCAGATACGCAGTATTTT	CASSLGGGPPDTQYF	-	TRBV5-1	TRBJ2-3	-